The present T cell receptor (beta chain) was sequenced within a study of naive and memory T cell subsets. Findings and limits, study-wide: TCRs were reportedly recovered from both biopsy types, mostly tuberculin test sites.

Amplification of ligated cDNA took four PCR rounds with SP2 and nested alpha and beta constant primers. Reverse transcription of blood and skin TCR RNA was primed at alpha and beta constant regions. TCRdb reprocessed the UMI-ligation and nested PCR reads with MiXCR, giving one entry per CDR3 protein. Among 30,000 to 35,000 distinct CDR3 sequences listed, approximately 7.1% were seen once. Germline lookup yields CDR1 LGHDT and CDR2 YNNKEL (reference sequence). The CDR3 length is 14 residues. V shed 1 base and J shed 1 base, with 7 bases lying between them. This clonotype was seen at least ten times. Its antigen is currently unknown. Treatment described: skin biopsy from PPD injection site in Mantoux-positive individual. The library had UMIs added by 3' ligation of an oligonucleotide to TCR cDNA. Skin biopsies came from PPD injection sites in Mantoux-positive individuals. Reverse transcription used DNase-treated unsorted total RNA, aiming for about 1 to 1000 ng.

The origin of this receptor is an adult in good health. The sample was skin, taken from a tuberculin skin test site. The chain employs TRBV3-1 and TRBJ2-5; D gene uncertain. The CDR3: CASSQGTGQETQYF. In nucleotides, the CDR3 is TGTGCCAGCAGCCAAGGGACGGGCCAAGAGACCCAGTACTTC.